This TCR beta chain comes out of a study of beta chain features in type 1 diabetes. Study results and limitations: PCR might favor shorter templates, equally in patients and controls.

The sequenced template was cDNA made from the entire isolated RNA. For naive, central memory and regulatory T cell samples, reads averaged around 3.6 million. Some clones are missing from TCRdb's copy, which holds only in-frame ones; the method was immunoSEQ multiplex PCR. The sample includes 860,000 or so clones, roughly 17% of them seen just once. Looked up from germline, CDR1 is ENHRY and CDR2 is SYGVKD. The CDR3 runs to 15 residues. With 0 bases clipped from V and 4 bases from J, the junction kept 1 base outside the gene matches. For this clone: Its antigen remains unknown. Other DNA sequences in the sample encode the same CDR3.

The rearrangement joins TRBV10-3 to TRBJ2-1; 9 nucleotides line up with TRBD2. The sequence was obtained from a woman aged 18-29 years in good health. The specimen was naive CD4+ T cells from blood. CDR3 sequence: CAISESTSGYNEQFF. CDR3 in DNA: TGTGCCATCAGTGAGTCGACTAGCGGTTACAATGAGCAGTTCTTC.